This record looks at one T cell receptor beta chain sequence and its context. The data were obtained in a study of preoperative IRX-2 immunotherapy in early breast cancer. Sequenced by immunoSEQ multiplex PCR; TCRdb stores in-frame clones only, minus some. This sample has more than 6,500 clones, with 65% to 85% found just once. Treatment noted: preoperative locoregional IRX-2 cytokine immunotherapy. This phase Ib study tested locoregional IRX-2 cytokine immunotherapy given before surgery. The CDR3 is 16 amino acids. With V trimmed by 6 bases and J by 5 bases, 11 bases remained unmatched. In germline, CDR1 is MDHEN, CDR2 SYDVKM.

Material: tumor tissue, obtained after IRX-2 immunotherapy. The chain links TRBV28 to TRBJ1-1, with 11 nucleotides matching TRBD1. The clonotype was recovered from a human donor with breast cancer. CDR3 residues: CASSGDRGSRGTEAFF. The CDR3 coding sequence is TGTGCCAGCAGCGGGGACAGGGGGTCTCGAGGGACTGAAGCTTTCTTT.